These T cell receptor beta chains were read from a single sample in a study of blood T cell repertoires in COVID-19. Clones were read by immunoSEQ multiplex PCR, and TCRdb kept only the in-frame ones, dropping some. The sample holds a few hundred thousand clones, 80% to 90% seen once. The specimen sequenced was PBMCs or T cells enriched from blood (not recorded which). Receptors were obtained from a man in his thirties or forties who had recovered from COVID-19. Each CDR3 is given with its conserved first and last residue. D genes are given only for firm matches. The size entry is marked missing in some rows and otherwise reads once, few, many or a size class.

J gene: TRBJ1-4
clone size: -
D gene: -
V gene: TRBV9
CDR3 protein: CASSPAGNEKLFF
CDR3 DNA: TGTGCCAGCAGCCCCGCGGGTAATGAAAAACTGTTTTTT

J gene: TRBJ2-1
clone size: -
D gene: TRBD2
V gene: TRBV2
CDR3 protein: CASSEAPGGAYNEQFF
CDR3 DNA: TGTGCCAGCAGTGAAGCGCCGGGGGGGGCCTACAATGAGCAGTTCTTC

J gene: TRBJ2-3
clone size: -
D gene: -
V gene: TRBV15
CDR3 protein: CATSTSRLGRKDTQYF
CDR3 DNA: TGTGCCACCAGCACCAGCCGGTTGGGGCGAAAGGATACGCAGTATTTT

J gene: TRBJ1-3
clone size: -
D gene: -
V gene: TRBV18
CDR3 protein: CASSPTPGFAQHGNTIYF
CDR3 DNA: TGTGCCAGCTCACCAACCCCCGGATTCGCACAGCATGGAAACACCATATATTTT

J gene: TRBJ1-5
clone size: -
D gene: TRBD1
V gene: TRBV28
CDR3 protein: CASTEEGQPRGAGNQPQHF
CDR3 DNA: TGTGCCAGCACCGAAGAGGGACAGCCCCGGGGAGCTGGCAATCAGCCCCAGCATTTT

J gene: TRBJ2-5
clone size: -
D gene: TRBD2
V gene: TRBV20-1
CDR3 protein: CSASEGTSEKETQYF
CDR3 DNA: TGCAGTGCTAGTGAGGGGACTAGCGAAAAAGAGACCCAGTACTTC

J gene: TRBJ1-3
clone size: -
D gene: TRBD1
V gene: TRBV28
CDR3 protein: CASRQTGRRNTIYF
CDR3 DNA: TGTGCCAGCAGACAGACAGGGCGTAGAAACACCATATATTTT

J gene: TRBJ2-1
clone size: few
D gene: TRBD2
V gene: TRBV5-1
CDR3 protein: CASSLDGRARGNEQFF
CDR3 DNA: TGCGCCAGCAGCTTGGACGGGAGGGCCAGAGGCAATGAGCAGTTCTTC

J gene: TRBJ1-4
clone size: -
D gene: TRBD1
V gene: TRBV3-1/TRBV3-2
CDR3 protein: CASRTGQLELFF
CDR3 DNA: TGTGCCAGCAGGACAGGGCAATTGGAACTGTTTTTT

J gene: TRBJ1-3
clone size: -
D gene: -
V gene: TRBV24-1
CDR3 protein: CATSLSGAGNTIYF
CDR3 DNA: TGTGCCACCAGCCTCTCAGGGGCTGGAAACACCATATATTTT

J gene: TRBJ2-1
clone size: -
D gene: TRBD2
V gene: TRBV5-1
CDR3 protein: CASSSGREEFF
CDR3 DNA: TGCGCCAGCAGCAGCGGGAGGGAGGAGTTCTTC

J gene: TRBJ2-2
clone size: -
D gene: -
V gene: TRBV12-3/TRBV12-4
CDR3 protein: CASSLELGELFF
CDR3 DNA: TGTGCCAGCAGTTTAGAACTCGGGGAGCTGTTTTTT

J gene: TRBJ2-1
clone size: -
D gene: -
V gene: TRBV18
CDR3 protein: CASSLRRASVYNEQFF
CDR3 DNA: TGTGCCAGCTCACTACGTAGAGCTAGCGTATACAATGAGCAGTTCTTC

J gene: TRBJ2-7
clone size: -
D gene: TRBD1
V gene: TRBV14
CDR3 protein: CASARDRWWEQYF
CDR3 DNA: TGTGCCAGCGCCCGGGACAGATGGTGGGAGCAGTACTTC